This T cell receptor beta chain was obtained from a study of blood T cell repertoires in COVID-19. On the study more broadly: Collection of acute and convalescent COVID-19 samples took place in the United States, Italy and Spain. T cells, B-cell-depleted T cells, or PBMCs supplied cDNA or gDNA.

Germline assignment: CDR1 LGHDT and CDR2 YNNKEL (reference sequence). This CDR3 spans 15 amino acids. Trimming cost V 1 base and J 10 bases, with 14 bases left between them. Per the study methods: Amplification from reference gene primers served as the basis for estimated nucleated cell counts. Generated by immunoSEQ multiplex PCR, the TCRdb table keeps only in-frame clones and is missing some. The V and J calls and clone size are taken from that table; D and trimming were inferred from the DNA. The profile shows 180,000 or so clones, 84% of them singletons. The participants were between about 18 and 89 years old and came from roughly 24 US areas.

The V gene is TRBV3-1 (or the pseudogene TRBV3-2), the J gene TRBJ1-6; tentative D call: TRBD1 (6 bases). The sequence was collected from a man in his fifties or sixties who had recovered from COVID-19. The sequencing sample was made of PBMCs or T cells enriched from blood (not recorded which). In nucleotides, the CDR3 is TGTGCCAGCAGCCAAGTCTCCCAGGGGTCCTCACCCCTCCACTTT. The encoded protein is CASSQVSQGSSPLHF.